The clone carrying this T cell receptor (beta chain) has at least ten counts. Its cognate antigen is unknown. V shed 3 bases and J 10 bases; nucleotides not matched to a gene: 5. This CDR3 spans 14 amino acids. The V gene's germline CDR1 is SGHRS and CDR2 YFSETQ. PCR amplification relied on 60 Vbeta primers (plus 13 Jbeta primers). Profiling relied on immunoSEQ multiplex PCR, and the TCRdb table lists in-frame clones only, not all of them. This sample carries 120,000 to 150,000 clones, roughly three quarters of them seen once, and the ten largest clones take under 5.5%. Everyone who donated was a healthy bone marrow donor. The sample comes from a study of cytomegalovirus exposure and HLA in healthy donors. Findings and caveats of the study: Among immune exposure information, only CMV serostatus was available. In a later analysis, TCR beta V- and J-gene trimming was associated with a missense DCLRE1C variant.

This TCR was sampled from a woman in her forties or fifties in good health and CMV-seronegative. This chain links TRBV5-1 with TRBJ1-6, with TRBD1 matching 9 bases. The source material was PBMCs. The CDR3, as DNA: TGCGCCAGCAGCTGGGGACAGGGCGGCTCACCCCTCCACTTT. Amino acid sequence: CASSWGQGGSPLHF.